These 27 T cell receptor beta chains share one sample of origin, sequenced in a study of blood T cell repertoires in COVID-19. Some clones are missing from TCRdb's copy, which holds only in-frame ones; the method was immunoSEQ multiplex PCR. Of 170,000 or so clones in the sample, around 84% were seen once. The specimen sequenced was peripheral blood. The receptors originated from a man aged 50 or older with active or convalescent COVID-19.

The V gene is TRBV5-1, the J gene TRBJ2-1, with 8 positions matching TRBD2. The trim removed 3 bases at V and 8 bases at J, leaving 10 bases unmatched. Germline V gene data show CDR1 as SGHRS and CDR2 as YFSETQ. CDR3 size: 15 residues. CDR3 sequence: CASSSGGSGSHEQFF. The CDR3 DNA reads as TGCGCCAGCAGCTCGGGGGGCAGCGGGAGCCATGAGCAGTTCTTC.

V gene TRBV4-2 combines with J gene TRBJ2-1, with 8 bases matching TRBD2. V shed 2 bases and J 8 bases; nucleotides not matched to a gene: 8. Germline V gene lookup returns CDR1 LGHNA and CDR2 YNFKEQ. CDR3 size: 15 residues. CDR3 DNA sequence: TGTGCCAGCAGCCAAACGGGGGGGCTGGTATATGAGCAGTTCTTC. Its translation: CASSQTGGLVYEQFF.

For the CDR3, the DNA is TGCGCCAGCAGCTTAGAAGTTCTGGCCACAGATACGCAGTATTTT. It is translated as CASSLEVLATDTQYF. V gene TRBV5-1 combines with J gene TRBJ2-3; D is ambiguous. Germline CDR1 reads SGHRS; CDR2 reads YFSETQ. The CDR3 has 15 residues. Trimming took 2 bases from V and 2 from J, leaving 12 bases between them.

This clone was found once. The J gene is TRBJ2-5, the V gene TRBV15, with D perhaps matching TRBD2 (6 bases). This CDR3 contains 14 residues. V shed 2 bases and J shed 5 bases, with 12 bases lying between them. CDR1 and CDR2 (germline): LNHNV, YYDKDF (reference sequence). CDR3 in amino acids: CATSRPSGGETQYF. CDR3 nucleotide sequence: TGTGCCACCAGCAGACCAAGCGGAGGGGAGACCCAGTACTTC.

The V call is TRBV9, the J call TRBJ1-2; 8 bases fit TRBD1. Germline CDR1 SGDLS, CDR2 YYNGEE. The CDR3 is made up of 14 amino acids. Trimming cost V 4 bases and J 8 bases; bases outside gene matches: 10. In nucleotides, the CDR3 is TGTGCCAGCAGCCGACAGGGGATGTTAGGAGGCTACACCTTC. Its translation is CASSRQGMLGGYTF.

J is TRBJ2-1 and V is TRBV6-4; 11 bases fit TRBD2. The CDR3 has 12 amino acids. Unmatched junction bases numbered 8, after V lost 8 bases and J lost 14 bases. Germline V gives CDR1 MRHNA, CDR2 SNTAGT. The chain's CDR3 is CASGTSGRPEFF. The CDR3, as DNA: TGTGCCAGCGGGACTAGCGGCCGTCCCGAGTTCTTC.

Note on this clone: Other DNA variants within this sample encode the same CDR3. CDR3 DNA sequence: TGCGCCAGCAGACAGGGGACGAACACTGAAGCTTTCTTT. Translating gives CASRQGTNTEAFF. The chain employs TRBV5-1 and TRBJ1-1; 7 positions agree with TRBD1. The CDR3 length is 13 residues. Losses at the gene ends were 5 bases for V and 1 base for J; bases not matched to a gene: 2. CDR1 is SGHRS and CDR2 is YFSETQ in the germline V gene.

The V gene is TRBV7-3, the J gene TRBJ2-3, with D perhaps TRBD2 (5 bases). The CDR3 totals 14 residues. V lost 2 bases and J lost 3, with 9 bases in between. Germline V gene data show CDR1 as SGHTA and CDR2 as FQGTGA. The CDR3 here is CASSLGSGTDTQYF. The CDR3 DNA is TGTGCCAGCAGCTTAGGAAGCGGAACAGATACGCAGTATTTT.

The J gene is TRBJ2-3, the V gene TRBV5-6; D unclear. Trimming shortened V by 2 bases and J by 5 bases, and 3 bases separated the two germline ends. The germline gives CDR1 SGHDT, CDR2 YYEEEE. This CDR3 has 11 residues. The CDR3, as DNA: TGTGCCAGCAGCTTACTAGATACGCAGTATTTT. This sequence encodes CASSLLDTQYF.

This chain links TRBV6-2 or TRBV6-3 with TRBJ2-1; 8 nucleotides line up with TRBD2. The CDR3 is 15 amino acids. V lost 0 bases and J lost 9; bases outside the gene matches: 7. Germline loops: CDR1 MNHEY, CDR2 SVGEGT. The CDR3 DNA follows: TGTGCCAGCAGTTACTCAGCGGGGGTAGCTGGTGAGCAGTTCTTC. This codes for CASSYSAGVAGEQFF.

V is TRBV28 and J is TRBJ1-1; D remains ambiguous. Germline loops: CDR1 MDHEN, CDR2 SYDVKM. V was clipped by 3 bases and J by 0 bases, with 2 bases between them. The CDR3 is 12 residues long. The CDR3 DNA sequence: TGTGCCAGCAGTTTCTTGAACACTGAAGCTTTCTTT. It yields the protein CASSFLNTEAFF.

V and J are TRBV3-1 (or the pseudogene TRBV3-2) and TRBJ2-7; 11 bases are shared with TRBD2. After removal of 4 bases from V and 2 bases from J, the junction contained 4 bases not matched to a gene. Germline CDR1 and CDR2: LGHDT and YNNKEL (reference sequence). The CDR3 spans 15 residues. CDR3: CASSPLAGDTYEQYF. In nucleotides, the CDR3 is TGTGCCAGCAGCCCACTAGCGGGAGACACCTACGAGCAGTACTTC.

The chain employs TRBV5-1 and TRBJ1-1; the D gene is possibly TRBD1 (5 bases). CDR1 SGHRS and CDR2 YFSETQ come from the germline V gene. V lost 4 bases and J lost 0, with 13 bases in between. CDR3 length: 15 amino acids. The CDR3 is CASSPRTGLNTEAFF. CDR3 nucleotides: TGCGCCAGCAGCCCCCGAACAGGACTGAACACTGAAGCTTTCTTT.

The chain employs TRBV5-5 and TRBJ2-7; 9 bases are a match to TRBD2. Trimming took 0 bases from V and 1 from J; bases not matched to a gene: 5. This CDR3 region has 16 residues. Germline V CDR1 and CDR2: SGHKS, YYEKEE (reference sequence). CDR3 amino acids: CASSLGLADNSYEQYF. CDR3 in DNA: TGTGCCAGCAGCTTGGGACTAGCGGATAATTCCTACGAGCAGTACTTC.

The CDR3 region has the DNA TGTGCCAGCATACGGGATCGGGGAGGGAATCAGCCCCAGCATTTT. The encoded protein is CASIRDRGGNQPQHF. The rearrangement joins TRBV2 to TRBJ1-5, with unresolved D. The CDR3 has 15 residues. V was clipped by 7 bases and J by 4 bases, with 17 bases between them. Per the germline V gene, CDR1 is SNHLY and CDR2 is FYNNEI.

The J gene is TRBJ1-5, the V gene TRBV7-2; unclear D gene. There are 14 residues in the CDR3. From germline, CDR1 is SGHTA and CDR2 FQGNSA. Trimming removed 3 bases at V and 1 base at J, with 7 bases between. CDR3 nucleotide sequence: TGTGCCAGCAGCTTGAGCCTCAGCAATCAGCCCCAGCATTTT. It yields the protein CASSLSLSNQPQHF.

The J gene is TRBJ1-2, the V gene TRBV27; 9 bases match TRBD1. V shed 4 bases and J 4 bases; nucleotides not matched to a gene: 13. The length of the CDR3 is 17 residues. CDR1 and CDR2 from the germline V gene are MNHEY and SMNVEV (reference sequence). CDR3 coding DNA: TGTGCCAGCAGTTCCATCGGGGGACAGGGCCTCGGCTATGGCTACACCTTC. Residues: CASSSIGGQGLGYGYTF.

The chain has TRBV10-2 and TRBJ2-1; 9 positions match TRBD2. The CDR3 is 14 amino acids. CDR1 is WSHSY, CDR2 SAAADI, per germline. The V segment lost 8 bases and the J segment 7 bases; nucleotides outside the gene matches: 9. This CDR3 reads CASALLAGVNEQFF. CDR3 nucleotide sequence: TGCGCCAGCGCCTTACTAGCGGGTGTGAATGAGCAGTTCTTC.

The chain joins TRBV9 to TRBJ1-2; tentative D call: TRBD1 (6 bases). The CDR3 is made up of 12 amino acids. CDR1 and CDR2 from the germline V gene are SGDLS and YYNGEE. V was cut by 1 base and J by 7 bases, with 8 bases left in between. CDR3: CASSVSGAGYTF. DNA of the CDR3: TGTGCCAGCAGCGTATCAGGGGCTGGCTACACCTTC.

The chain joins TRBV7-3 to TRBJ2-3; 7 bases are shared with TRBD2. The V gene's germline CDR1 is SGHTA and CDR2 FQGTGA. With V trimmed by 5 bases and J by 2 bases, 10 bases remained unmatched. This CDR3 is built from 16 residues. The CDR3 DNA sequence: TGTGCCAGCAGCCCCGACTTGCGGGGGTTCACAGATACGCAGTATTTT. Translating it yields CASSPDLRGFTDTQYF.

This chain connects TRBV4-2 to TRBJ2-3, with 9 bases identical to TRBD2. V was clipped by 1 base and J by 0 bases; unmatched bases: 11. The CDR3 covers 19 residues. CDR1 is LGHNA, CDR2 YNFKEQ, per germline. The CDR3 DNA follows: TGTGCCAGCAGCCAAGCCAGGCGGGGGGGACCCTCTAGCACAGATACGCAGTATTTT. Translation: CASSQARRGGPSSTDTQYF.

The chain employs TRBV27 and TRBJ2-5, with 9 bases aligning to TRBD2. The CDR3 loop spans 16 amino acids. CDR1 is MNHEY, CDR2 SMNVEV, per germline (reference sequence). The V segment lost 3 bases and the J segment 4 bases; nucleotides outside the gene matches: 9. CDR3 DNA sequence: TGTGCCAGCAGTTTGTCAATAGCGGGAGAAGGAGAGACCCAGTACTTC. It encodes CASSLSIAGEGETQYF.

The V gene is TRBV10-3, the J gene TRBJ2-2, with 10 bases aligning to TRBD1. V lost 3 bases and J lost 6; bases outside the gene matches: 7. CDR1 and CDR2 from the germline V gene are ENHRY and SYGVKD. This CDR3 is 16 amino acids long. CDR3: CAISDREGTGAGELFF. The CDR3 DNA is TGTGCCATCAGTGATAGAGAGGGGACAGGGGCCGGGGAGCTGTTTTTT.

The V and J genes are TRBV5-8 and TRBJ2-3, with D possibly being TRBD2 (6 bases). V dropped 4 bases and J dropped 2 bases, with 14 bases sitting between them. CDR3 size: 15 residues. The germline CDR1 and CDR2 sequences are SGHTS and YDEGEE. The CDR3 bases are TGTGCCAGCAGCCCGCGACGGACTAACACAGATACGCAGTATTTT. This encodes CASSPRRTNTDTQYF.

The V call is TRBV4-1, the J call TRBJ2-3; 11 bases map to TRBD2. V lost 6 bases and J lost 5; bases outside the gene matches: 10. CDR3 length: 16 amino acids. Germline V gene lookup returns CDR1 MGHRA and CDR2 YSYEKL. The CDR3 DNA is TGCGCCAGCAGTCCAATTAGCGGGAGGGCCGTAGATACGCAGTATTTT. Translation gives CASSPISGRAVDTQYF.

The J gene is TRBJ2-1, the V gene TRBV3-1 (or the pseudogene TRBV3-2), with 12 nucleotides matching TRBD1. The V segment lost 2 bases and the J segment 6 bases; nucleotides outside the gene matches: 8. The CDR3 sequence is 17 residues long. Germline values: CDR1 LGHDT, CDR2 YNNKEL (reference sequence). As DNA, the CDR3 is TGTGCCAGCAGCCAACTACCGGGACAGGGGGCAAGCAATGAGCAGTTCTTC. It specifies CASSQLPGQGASNEQFF.

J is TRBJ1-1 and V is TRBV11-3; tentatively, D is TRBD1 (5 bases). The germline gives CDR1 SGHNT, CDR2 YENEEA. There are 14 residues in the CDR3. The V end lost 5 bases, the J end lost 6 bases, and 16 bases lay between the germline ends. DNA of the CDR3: TGTGCCAGCAGCCCTTCAGGTGGGGGGGCTGAAGCTTTCTTT. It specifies CASSPSGGGAEAFF. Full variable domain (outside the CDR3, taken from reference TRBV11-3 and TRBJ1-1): EAGVVQSPRYKIIEKKQPVAFWCNPISGHNTLYWYLQNLGQGPELLIRYENEEAVDDSQLPKDRFSAERLKGVDSTLKIQPAELGDSAVYLCASSPSGGGAEAFFGQGTRLTVV.